Listed below are T cell receptor beta chains from one sample, sequenced in a study of blood T cells in healthy people across ages. TCRdb called the 5' RACE reads again in MiXCR, with one record for every CDR3 protein. The sample includes about 510,000 distinct CDR3 sequences, about 26% of them seen just once. The sample was also reused in another study, on T cells of mothers and their children.

Input material: blood. The source is a boy aged 2-9 years in good health. The CDR3 runs from the conserved cysteine through the conserved F or W. The D gene is left open where the match is weak. Only some rows state a clone size, as once, few, many or a class for expanded clones.

- | TRBJ2-5 | - | TRBV7-2 | CASRDLETQYF | TGTGCCAGCAGGGACCTCGAGACCCAGTACTTC
- | TRBJ2-1 | - | TRBV3-1 | CASSRTRSALYNEQFF | TGTGCCAGCAGCCGGACCCGCAGCGCCCTCTACAATGAGCAGTTCTTC
- | TRBJ2-7 | - | TRBV29-1 | CSVRTAQSYEQYF | TGCAGCGTTAGGACGGCGCAATCCTACGAGCAGTACTTC
- | TRBJ1-3 | - | TRBV30 | CAWSVNLAGNTIYF | TGTGCCTGGAGTGTGAATCTCGCTGGAAACACCATATATTTT
few | TRBJ2-5 | - | TRBV20-1 | CSASSSLGGRETQYF | TGCAGTGCTAGTTCCTCGTTAGGGGGGCGGGAGACCCAGTACTTC
few | TRBJ2-2 | TRBD2 | TRBV20-1 | CSARGLAGTGELFF | TGCAGTGCTAGAGGGTTAGCGGGGACCGGGGAGCTGTTTTTT
- | TRBJ2-7 | - | TRBV20-1 | CSAGAGRTAYEQYF | TGCAGTGCTGGGGCGGGTCGGACAGCCTACGAGCAGTACTTC
once | TRBJ2-7 | - | TRBV24-1 | CATTAAVSSYEQYF | TGTGCCACCACCGCGGCAGTGAGCTCCTACGAGCAGTACTTC
- | TRBJ1-1 | - | TRBV5-1 | CASSPGRGARNAFF | TGCGCCAGCAGCCCGGGTAGGGGGGCTCGGAATGCTTTCTTT
- | TRBJ2-3 | TRBD2 | TRBV20-1 | CSATAQGTSGEVDTQYF | TGCAGTGCTACAGCCCAAGGGACTAGCGGGGAAGTAGATACGCAGTATTTT
- | TRBJ2-3 | - | TRBV29-1 | CSVDREDTQYF | TGCAGCGTTGACCGGGAGGATACGCAGTATTTT
- | TRBJ2-1 | TRBD2 | TRBV10-3 | CAISARTSGGPTNEQFF | TGTGCCATCAGCGCCCGGACTAGCGGGGGGCCGACTAATGAGCAGTTCTTC
few | TRBJ2-1 | - | TRBV7-3 | CASSSQGGTYNEQFF | TGTGCCAGCAGCTCACAGGGGGGGACCTACAATGAGCAGTTCTTC
- | TRBJ1-2 | - | TRBV29-1 | CSVVDSRRGGYTF | TGCAGCGTCGTAGACAGCCGTAGGGGTGGCTACACCTTC
- | TRBJ2-7 | - | TRBV5-5 | CASSLTRTDYEQYF | TGTGCCAGCAGCCTAACTCGGACAGATTACGAGCAGTACTTC
many | TRBJ2-3 | TRBD1 | TRBV20-1 | CSARVTGDSTDTQYF | TGCAGTGCTAGAGTTACAGGGGATAGCACAGATACGCAGTATTTT
- | TRBJ2-2 | - | TRBV11-2 | CASSSVNTNTGELFF | TGTGCCAGCAGCTCGGTCAATACGAACACCGGGGAGCTGTTTTTT
- | TRBJ1-2 | - | TRBV15 | CATSRATGTAYGYTF | TGTGCCACCAGCAGGGCAACAGGGACCGCCTATGGCTACACCTTC
- | TRBJ1-2 | - | TRBV12-3/TRBV12-4 | CASSFRGYTF | TGTGCCAGCAGTTTTAGGGGCTACACCTTC
- | TRBJ2-4 | - | TRBV20-1 | CSGLIPAGKNIQYF | TGCAGTGGTTTGATCCCAGCAGGGAAAAACATTCAGTACTTC
- | TRBJ2-3 | - | TRBV29-1 | CSVLRSSTDTQYF | TGCAGCGTTCTGCGCTCTAGCACAGATACGCAGTATTTT
- | TRBJ2-3 | TRBD2 | TRBV7-2 | CASSLEVRLAGTDTQYF | TGTGCCAGCAGCTTAGAGGTGCGGCTAGCGGGCACAGATACGCAGTATTTT